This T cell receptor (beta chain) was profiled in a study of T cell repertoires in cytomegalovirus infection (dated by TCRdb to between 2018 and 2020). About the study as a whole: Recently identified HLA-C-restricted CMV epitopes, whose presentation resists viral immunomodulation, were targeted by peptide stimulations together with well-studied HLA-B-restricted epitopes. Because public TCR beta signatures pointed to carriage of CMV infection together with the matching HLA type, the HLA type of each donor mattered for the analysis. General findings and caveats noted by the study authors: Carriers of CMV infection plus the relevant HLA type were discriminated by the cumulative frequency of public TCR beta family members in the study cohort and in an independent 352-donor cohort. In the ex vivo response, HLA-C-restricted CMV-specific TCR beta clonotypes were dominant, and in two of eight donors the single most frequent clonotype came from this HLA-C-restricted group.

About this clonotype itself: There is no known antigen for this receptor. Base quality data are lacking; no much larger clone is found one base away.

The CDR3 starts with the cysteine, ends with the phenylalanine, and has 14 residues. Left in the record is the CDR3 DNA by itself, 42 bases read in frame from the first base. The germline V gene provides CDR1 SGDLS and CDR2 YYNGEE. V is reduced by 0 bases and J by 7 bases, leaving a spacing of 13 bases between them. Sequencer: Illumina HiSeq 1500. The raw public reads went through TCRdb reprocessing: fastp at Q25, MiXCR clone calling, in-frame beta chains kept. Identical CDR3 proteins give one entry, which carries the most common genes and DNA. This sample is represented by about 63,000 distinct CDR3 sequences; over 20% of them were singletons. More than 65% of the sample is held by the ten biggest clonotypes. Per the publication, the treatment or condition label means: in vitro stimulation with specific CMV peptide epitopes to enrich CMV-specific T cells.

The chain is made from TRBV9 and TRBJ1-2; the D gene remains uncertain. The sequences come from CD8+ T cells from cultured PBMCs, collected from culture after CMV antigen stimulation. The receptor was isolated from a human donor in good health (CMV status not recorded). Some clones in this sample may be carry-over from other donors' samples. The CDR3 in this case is CASSVAIGNRGYTF. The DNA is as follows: TGTGCCAGCAGCGTAGCAATAGGGAATCGTGGCTACACCTTC.